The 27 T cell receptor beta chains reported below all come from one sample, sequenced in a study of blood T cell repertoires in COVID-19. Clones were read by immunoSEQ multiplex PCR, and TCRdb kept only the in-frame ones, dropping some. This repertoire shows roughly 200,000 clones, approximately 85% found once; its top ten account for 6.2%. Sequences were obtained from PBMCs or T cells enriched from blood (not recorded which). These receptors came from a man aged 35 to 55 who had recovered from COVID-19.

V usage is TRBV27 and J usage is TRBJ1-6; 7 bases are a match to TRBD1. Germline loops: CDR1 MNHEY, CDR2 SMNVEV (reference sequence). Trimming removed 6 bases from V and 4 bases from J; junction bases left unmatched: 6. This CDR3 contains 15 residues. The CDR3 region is CASSLRGQYNSPLHF. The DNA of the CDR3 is TGTGCCAGCAGCCTAAGGGGACAGTATAATTCACCCCTCCACTTT.

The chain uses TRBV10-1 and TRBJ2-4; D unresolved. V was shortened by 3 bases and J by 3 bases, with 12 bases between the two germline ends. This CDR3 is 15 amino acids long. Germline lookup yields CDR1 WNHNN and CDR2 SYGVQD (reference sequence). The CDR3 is CASSDGIAGKNIQYF. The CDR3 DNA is TGCGCCAGCAGTGACGGAATCGCAGGCAAAAACATTCAGTACTTC.

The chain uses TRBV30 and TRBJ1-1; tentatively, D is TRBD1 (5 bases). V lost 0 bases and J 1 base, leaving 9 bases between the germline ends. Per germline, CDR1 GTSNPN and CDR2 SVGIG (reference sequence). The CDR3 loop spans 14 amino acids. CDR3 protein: CAWSVGAGNTEAFF. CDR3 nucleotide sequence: TGTGCCTGGAGTGTAGGGGCAGGGAACACTGAAGCTTTCTTT.

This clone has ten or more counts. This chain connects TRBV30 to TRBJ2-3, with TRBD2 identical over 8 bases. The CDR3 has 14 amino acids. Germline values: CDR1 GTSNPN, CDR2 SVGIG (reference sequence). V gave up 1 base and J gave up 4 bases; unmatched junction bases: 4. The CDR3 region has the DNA TGTGCCTGGAGTGGAGGGCGGGAGGCAGATACGCAGTATTTT. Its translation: CAWSGGREADTQYF. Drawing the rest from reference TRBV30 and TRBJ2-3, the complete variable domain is SQTIHQWPATLVQPVGSPLSLECTVEGTSNPNLYWYRQAAGRGLQLLFYSVGIGQISSEVPQNLSASRPQDRQFILSSKKLLLSDSGFYLCAWSGGREADTQYFGPGTRLTVL.

The CDR3 DNA reads as TGTGCCAGCAGCTTTAGTGGGCCGGGGTATGGCTACACCTTC. This translates into CASSFSGPGYGYTF. The V gene is TRBV7-9, the J gene TRBJ1-2; no firm D call. Trimming shortened V by 3 bases and J by 5 bases, and 13 bases separated the two germline ends. The CDR3 spans 14 residues. Germline V gene lookup returns CDR1 SEHNR and CDR2 FQNEAQ (reference sequence).

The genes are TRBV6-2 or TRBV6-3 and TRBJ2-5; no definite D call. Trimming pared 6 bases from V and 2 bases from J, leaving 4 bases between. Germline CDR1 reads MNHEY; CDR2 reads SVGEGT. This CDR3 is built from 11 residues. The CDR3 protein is CASSSQETQYF. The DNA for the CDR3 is TGTGCCAGCAGCTCTCAAGAGACCCAGTACTTC.

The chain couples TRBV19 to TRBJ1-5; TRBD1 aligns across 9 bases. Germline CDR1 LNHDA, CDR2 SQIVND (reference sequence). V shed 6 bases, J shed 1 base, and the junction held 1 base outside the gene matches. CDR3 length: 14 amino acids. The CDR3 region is CASRGTGSNQPQHF. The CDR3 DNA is TGTGCCAGTAGGGGGACAGGGAGCAATCAGCCCCAGCATTTT.

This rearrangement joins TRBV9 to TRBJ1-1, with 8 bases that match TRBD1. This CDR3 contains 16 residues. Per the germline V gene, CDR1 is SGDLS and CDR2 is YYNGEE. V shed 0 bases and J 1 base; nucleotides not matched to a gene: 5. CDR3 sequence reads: CASSVAPGGANTEAFF. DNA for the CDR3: TGTGCCAGCAGCGTAGCTCCAGGGGGCGCGAACACTGAAGCTTTCTTT.

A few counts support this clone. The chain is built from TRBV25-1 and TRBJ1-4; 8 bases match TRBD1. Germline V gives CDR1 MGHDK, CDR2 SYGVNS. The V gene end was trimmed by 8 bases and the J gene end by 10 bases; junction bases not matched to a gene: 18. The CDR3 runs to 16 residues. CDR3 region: CASLSAGTGPSGKLFF. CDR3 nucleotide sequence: TGTGCCAGCCTCTCTGCCGGGACAGGCCCTTCAGGAAAACTGTTTTTT.

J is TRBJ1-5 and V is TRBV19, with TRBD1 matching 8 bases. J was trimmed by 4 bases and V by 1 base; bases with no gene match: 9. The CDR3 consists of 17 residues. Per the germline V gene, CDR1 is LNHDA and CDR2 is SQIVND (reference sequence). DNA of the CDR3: TGTGCCAGTAGTATAGTACAGGGGGACGGTGCAAATCAGCCCCAGCATTTT. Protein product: CASSIVQGDGANQPQHF.

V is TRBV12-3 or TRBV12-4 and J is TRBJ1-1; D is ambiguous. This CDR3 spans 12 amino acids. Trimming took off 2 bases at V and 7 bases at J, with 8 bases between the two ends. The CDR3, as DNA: TGTGCCAGCAGTTTATGGGCGATTGAAGCTTTCTTT. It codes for CASSLWAIEAFF.

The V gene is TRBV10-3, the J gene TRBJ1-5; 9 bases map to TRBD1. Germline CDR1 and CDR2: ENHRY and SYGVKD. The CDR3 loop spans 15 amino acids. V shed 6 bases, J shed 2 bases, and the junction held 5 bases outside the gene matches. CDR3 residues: CAISEQGAGNQPQHF. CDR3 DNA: TGTGCCATCAGCGAACAGGGGGCGGGCAATCAGCCCCAGCATTTT.

In DNA form, the CDR3 reads TGTGCCAGCAGCTTACTTCCAGGCCGCACCGGGGAGCTGTTTTTT. It encodes CASSLLPGRTGELFF. The rearrangement uses TRBV7-8 and TRBJ2-2; D not certain. V shed 2 bases and J shed 4 bases, with 11 bases lying between them. The CDR3 is 15 amino acids. Germline lookup yields CDR1 SGHVS and CDR2 FQNEAQ.

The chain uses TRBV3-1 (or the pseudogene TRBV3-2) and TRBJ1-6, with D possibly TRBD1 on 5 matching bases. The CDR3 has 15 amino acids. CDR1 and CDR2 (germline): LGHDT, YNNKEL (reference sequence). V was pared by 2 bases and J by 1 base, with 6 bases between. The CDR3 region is CASSQTGSYNSPLHF. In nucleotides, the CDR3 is TGTGCCAGCAGCCAAACAGGTTCCTATAATTCACCCCTCCACTTT.

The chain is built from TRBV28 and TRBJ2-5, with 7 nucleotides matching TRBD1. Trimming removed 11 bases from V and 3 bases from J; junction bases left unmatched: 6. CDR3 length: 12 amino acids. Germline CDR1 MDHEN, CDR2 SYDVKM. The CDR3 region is CASTGTEETQYF. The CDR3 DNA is TGTGCCTCAACGGGGACAGAAGAGACCCAGTACTTC.

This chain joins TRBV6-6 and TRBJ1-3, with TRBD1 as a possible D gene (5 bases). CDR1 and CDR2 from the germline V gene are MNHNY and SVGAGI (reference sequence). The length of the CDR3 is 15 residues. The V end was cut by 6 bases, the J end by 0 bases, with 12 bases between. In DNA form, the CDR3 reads TGTGCCAGCAGCCAGGGCGGCGGCTCTGGAAACACCATATATTTT. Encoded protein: CASSQGGGSGNTIYF.

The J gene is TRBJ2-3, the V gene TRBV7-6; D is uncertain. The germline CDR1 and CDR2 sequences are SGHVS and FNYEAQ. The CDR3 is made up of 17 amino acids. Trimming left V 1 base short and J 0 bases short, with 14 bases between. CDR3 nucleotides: TGTGCCAGCAGCTTAGTGGCCTCACGGAGTAGCACAGATACGCAGTATTTT. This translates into CASSLVASRSSTDTQYF. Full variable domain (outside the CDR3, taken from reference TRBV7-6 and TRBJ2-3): GAGVSQSPRYKVTKRGQDVALRCDPISGHVSLYWYRQALGQGPEFLTYFNYEAQQDKSGLPNDRFSAERPEGSISTLTIQRTEQRDSAMYRCASSLVASRSSTDTQYFGPGTRLTVL.

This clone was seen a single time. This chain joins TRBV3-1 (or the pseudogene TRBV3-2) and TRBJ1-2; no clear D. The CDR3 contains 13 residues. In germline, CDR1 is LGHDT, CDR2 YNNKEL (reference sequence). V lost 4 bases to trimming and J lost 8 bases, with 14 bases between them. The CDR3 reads CASSPDNQSGYTF. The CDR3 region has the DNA TGTGCCAGCAGCCCCGACAACCAGTCCGGCTACACCTTC.

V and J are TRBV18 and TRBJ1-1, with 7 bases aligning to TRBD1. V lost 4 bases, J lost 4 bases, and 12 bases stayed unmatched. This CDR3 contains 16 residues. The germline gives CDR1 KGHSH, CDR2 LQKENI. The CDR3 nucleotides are TGTGCCAGCTCACTAGGAGTGGAGGGGGCTAGCACTGAAGCTTTCTTT. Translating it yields CASSLGVEGASTEAFF.

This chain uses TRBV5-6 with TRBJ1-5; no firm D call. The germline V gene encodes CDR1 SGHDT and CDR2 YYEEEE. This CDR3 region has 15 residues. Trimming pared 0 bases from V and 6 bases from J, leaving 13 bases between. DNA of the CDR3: TGTGCCAGCAGCTTGGCCGGGTCAGGAGGTCAGCCCCAGCATTTT. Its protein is CASSLAGSGGQPQHF.

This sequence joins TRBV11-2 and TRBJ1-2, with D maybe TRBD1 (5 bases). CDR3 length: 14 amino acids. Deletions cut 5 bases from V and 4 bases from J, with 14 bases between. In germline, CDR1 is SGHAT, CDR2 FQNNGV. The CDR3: CASSPQNGGYGYTF. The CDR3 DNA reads TGTGCCAGCAGCCCTCAAAACGGGGGCTATGGCTACACCTTC.

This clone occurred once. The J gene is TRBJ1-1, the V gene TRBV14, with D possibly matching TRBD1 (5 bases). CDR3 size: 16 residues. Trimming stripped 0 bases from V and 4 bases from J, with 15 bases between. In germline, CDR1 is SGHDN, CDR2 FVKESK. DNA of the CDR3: TGTGCCAGCAGCCAAGATAACGGCGTGGGGCTCACTGAAGCTTTCTTT. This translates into CASSQDNGVGLTEAFF.

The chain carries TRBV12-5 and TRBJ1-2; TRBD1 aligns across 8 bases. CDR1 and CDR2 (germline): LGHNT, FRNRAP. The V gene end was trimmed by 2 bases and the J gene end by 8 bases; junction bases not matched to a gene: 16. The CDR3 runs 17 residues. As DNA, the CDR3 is TGTGCTAGTGGTTTGCTGATGGCCCGGACAGGGTTGGTCGGCTACACCTTC. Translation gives CASGLLMARTGLVGYTF. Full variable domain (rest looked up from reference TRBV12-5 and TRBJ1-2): DARVTQTPRHKVTEMGQEVTMRCQPILGHNTVFWYRQTMMQGLELLAYFRNRAPLDDSGMPKDRFSAEMPDATLATLKIQPSEPRDSAVYFCASGLLMARTGLVGYTFGSGTRLTVV.

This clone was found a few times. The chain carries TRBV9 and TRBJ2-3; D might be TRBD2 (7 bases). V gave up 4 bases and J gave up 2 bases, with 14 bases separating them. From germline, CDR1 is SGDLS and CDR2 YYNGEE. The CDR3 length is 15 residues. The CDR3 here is CASSHRGAYTDTQYF. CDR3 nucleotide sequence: TGTGCCAGCAGCCACCGGGGGGCCTACACAGATACGCAGTATTTT.

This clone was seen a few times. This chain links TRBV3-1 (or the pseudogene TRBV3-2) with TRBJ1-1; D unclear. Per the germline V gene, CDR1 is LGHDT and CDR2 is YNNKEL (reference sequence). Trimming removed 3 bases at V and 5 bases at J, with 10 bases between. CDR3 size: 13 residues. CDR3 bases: TGTGCCAGCAGCCAGGTCCCGGGAACTGAAGCTTTCTTT. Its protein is CASSQVPGTEAFF.

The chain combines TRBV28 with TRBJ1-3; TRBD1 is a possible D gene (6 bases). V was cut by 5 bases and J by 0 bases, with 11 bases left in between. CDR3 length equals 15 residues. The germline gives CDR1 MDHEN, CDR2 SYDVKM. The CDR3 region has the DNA TGTGCCAGCAGTCGAGGACAGAGCTCTGGAAACACCATATATTTT. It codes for CASSRGQSSGNTIYF.

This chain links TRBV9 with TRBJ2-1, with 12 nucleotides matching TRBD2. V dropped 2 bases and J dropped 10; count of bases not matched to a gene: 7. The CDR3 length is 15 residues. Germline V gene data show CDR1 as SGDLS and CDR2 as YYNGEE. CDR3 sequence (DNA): TGTGCCAGCAGCGTTCCTAGCGGGGGGGCTGAAGAGCAGTTCTTC. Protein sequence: CASSVPSGGAEEQFF.